The present T cell receptor beta chain was sequenced within a study of CD8 T cell repertoires and HIV-1 epitope variants. As for the study in general: T cells were stimulated with Twenty-five Gag and Nef peptides separately. Tested: three Gag epitope families, Nef HW9 and YT9. Enriched T cells were co-cultured with equal autologous T cell-negative cells.

A remark on this clone: The antigen remains unidentified.

Clones were sequenced by immunoSEQ multiplex PCR, and TCRdb holds only the in-frame ones, with some missing. The sample lists approximately 90,000 clones, roughly four fifths seen once, with approximately 24% in the top ten. This CDR3 has 14 residues. V lost 7 bases, J lost 7 bases, and 19 bases lay in between. The germline CDR1 and CDR2 sequences are MNHNY and SVGAGI (reference sequence). Study-wide findings and caveats: No clonotypes responded to the TAALDMSHF plasma variant; four to six recognized KF9, one HW9.

Sequenced: uncultured baseline CD8+ T cells from peripheral blood mononuclear cells (PBMCs). The receptor's source is a male donor with HIV. The gene calls are TRBV6-6 and TRBJ1-2; D might be TRBD1 (5 bases). The CDR3 sequence is CASTTGQGAVGYTF. The CDR3 DNA reads TGTGCCAGCACCACGGGTCAGGGCGCAGTTGGCTACACCTTC.